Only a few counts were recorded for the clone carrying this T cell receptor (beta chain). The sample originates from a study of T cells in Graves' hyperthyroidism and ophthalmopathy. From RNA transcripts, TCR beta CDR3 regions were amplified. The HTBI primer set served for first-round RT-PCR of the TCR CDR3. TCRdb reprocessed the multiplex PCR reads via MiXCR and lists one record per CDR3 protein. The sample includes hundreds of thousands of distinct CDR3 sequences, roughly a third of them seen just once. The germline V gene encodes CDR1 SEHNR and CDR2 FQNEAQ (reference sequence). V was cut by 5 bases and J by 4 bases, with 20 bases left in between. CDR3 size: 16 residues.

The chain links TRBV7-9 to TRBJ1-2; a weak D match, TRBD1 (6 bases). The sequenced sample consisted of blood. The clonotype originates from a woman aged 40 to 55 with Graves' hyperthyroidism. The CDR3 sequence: CASSQGKGHFSYGYTF. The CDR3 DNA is TGTGCCAGCAGCCAAGGAAAGGGACATTTCTCCTATGGCTACACCTTC. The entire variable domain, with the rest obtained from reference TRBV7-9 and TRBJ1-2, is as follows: DTGVSQNPRHKITKRGQNVTFRCDPISEHNRLYWYRQTLGQGPEFLTYFQNEAQLEKSRLLSDRFSAERPKGSFSTLEIQRTEQGDSAMYLCASSQGKGHFSYGYTFGSGTRLTVV.